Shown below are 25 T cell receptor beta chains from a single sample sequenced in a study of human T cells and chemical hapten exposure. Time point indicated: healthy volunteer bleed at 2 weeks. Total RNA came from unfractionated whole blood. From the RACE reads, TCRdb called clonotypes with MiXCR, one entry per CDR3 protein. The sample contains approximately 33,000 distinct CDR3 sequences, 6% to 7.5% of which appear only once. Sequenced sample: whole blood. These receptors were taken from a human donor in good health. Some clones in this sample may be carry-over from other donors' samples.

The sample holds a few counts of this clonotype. CDR3 nucleotide sequence: TGTGCCAGCAGCTTGGGCCCTTCGACAGGGGCGATCGACTATGGCTACACCTTC. Its protein product is CASSLGPSTGAIDYGYTF. The rearrangement uses TRBV7-8 and TRBJ1-2, with TRBD1 matching 8 bases. Looked up from germline, CDR1 is SGHVS and CDR2 is FQNEAQ. The CDR3 runs 18 residues. The V segment lost 3 bases and the J segment 3 bases; nucleotides outside the gene matches: 15.

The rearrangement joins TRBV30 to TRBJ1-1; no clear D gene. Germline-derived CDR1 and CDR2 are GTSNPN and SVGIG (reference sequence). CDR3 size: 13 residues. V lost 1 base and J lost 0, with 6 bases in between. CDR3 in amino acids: CAWSDGVNTEAFF. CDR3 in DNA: TGTGCCTGGAGTGACGGAGTGAACACTGAAGCTTTCTTT.

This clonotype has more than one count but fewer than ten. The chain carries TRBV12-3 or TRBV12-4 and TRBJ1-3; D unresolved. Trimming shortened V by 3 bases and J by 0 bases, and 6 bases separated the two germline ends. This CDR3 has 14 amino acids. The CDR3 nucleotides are TGTGCCAGCAGTTTGTTGAGCTCTGGAAACACCATATATTTT. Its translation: CASSLLSSGNTIYF.

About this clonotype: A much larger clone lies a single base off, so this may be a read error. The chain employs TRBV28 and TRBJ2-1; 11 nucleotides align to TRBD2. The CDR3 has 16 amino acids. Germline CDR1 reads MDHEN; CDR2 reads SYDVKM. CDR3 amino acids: CASRDGELAGVDEQLF. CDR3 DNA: TGTGCCAGCAGGGATGGGGAACTAGCGGGAGTCGATGAGCAGTTATTC.

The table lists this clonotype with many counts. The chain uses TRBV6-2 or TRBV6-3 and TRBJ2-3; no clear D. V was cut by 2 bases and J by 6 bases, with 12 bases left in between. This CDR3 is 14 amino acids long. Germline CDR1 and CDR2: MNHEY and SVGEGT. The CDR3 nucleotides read TGTGCCAGCAGTTACCGTGGCCCTCCCGATACGCAGTATTTT. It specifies CASSYRGPPDTQYF.

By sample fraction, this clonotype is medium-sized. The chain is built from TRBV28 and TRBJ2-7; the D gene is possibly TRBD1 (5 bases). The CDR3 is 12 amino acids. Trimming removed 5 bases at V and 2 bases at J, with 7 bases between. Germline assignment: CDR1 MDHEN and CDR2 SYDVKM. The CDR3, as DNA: TGTGCCAGCAGTAGACAGACCTACGAGCAGTACTTC. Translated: CASSRQTYEQYF.

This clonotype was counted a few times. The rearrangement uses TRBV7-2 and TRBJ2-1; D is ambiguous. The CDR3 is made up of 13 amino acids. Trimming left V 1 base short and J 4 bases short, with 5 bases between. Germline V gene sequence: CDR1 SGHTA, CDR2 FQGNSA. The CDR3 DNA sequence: TGTGCCAGCAGCTTAGGATCATACAATGAGCAGTTCTTC. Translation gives CASSLGSYNEQFF.

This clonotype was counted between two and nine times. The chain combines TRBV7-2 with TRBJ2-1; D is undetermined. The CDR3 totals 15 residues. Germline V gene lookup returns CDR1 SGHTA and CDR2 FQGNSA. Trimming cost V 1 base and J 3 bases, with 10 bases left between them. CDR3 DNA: TGTGCCAGCAGCTTAGGAAGTAGTAACTACAATGAGCAGTTCTTC. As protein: CASSLGSSNYNEQFF.

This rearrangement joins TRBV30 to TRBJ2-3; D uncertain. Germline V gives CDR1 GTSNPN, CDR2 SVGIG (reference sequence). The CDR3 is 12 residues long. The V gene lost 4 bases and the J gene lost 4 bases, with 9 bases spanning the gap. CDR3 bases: TGTGCCTGGACTCCTTACCCAGATACGCAGTATTTT. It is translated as CAWTPYPDTQYF.

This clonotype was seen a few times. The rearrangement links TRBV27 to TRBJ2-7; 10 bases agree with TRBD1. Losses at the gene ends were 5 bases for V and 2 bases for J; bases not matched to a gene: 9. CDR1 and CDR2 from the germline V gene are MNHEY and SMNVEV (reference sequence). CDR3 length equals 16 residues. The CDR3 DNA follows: TGTGCCAGCAGTAGGGACAGGGGCTTATCAGCCTACGAGCAGTACTTC. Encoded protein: CASSRDRGLSAYEQYF.

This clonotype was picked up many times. The CDR3 bases are TGTGCCAGCAGCTCACAGAGGGAGACCCAGTACTTC. Amino acid sequence: CASSSQRETQYF. This chain joins TRBV7-8 and TRBJ2-5; D uncertain. The germline V and J ends were trimmed by 4 bases and 5 bases, with 8 bases remaining between them. CDR3 length: 12 amino acids. Germline V CDR1 and CDR2: SGHVS, FQNEAQ.

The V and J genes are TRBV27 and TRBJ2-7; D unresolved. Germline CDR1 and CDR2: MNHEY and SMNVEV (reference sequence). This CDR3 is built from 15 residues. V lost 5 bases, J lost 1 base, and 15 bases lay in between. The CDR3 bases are TGTGCCAGCAGTCCGTACTCTGGGGTGTCCTACGAGCAGTACTTC. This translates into CASSPYSGVSYEQYF.

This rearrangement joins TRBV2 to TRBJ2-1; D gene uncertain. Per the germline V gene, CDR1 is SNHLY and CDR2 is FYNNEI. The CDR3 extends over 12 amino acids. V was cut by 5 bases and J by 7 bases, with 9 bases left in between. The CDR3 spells CASSFSMNEQFF. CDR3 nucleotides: TGTGCCAGCAGTTTCTCTATGAATGAGCAGTTCTTC.

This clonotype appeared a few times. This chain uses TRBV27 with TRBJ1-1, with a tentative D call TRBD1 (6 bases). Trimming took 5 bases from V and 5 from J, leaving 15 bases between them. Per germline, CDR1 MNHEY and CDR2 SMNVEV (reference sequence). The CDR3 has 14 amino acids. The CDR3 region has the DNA TGTGCCAGCAGTCTCGCCCGGAGGGGGACTGAAGCTTTCTTT. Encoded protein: CASSLARRGTEAFF.

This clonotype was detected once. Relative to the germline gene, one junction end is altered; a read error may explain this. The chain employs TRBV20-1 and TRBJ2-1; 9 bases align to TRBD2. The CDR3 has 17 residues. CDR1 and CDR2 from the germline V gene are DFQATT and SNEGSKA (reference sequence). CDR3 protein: CSAIYFSGRVSYNKQFF. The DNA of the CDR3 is TGCAGTGCTATCTACTTTAGCGGGAGAGTGTCGTACAATAAGCAGTTCTTC.

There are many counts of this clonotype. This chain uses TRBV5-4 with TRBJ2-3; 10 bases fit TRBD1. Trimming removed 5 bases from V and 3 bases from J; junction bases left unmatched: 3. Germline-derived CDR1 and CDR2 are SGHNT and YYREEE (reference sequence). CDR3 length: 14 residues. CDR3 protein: CASRRTGGTDTQYF. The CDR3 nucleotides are TGTGCCAGCAGAAGGACAGGGGGAACAGATACGCAGTATTTT.

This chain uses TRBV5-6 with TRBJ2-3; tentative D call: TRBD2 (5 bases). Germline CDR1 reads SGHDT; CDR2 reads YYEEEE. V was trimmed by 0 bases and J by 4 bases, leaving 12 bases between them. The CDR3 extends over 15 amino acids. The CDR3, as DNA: TGTGCCAGCAGCTTGGGAAATAGCGAAGCAGATACGCAGTATTTT. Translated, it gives CASSLGNSEADTQYF.

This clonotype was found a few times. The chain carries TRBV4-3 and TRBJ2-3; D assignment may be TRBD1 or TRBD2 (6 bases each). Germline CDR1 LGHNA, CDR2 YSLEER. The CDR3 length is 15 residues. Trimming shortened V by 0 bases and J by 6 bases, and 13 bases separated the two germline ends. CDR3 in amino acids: CASSQDRGPRDTQYF. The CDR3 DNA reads TGCGCCAGCAGCCAAGATCGGGGGCCTCGGGATACGCAGTATTTT.

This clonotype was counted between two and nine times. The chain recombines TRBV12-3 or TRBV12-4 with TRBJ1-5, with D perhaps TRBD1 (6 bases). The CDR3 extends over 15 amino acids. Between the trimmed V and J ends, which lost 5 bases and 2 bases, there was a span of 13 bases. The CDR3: CASSPSQGGNQPQHF. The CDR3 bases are TGTGCCAGCAGTCCATCACAGGGAGGCAATCAGCCCCAGCATTTT.

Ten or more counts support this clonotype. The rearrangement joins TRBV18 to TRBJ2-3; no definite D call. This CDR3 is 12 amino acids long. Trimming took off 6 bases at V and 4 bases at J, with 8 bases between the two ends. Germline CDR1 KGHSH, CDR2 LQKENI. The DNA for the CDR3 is TGTGCCAGCTCGCCCCAAGCAGATACGCAGTATTTT. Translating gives CASSPQADTQYF. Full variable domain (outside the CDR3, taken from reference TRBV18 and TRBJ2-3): NAGVMQNPRHLVRRRGQEARLRCSPMKGHSHVYWYRQLPEEGLKFMVYLQKENIIDESGMPKERFSAEFPKEGPSILRIQQVVRGDSAAYFCASSPQADTQYFGPGTRLTVL.

CDR3 amino acids: CASSSHGQGICNYGYTF. The CDR3 DNA sequence: TGTGCCAGCAGTTCCCACGGACAGGGGATCTGTAACTATGGCTACACCTTC. The chain is built from TRBV28 and TRBJ1-2, with 9 positions matching TRBD1. The CDR3 loop spans 17 amino acids. Losses at the gene ends were 4 bases for V and 1 base for J; bases not matched to a gene: 10. From germline, CDR1 is MDHEN and CDR2 SYDVKM.

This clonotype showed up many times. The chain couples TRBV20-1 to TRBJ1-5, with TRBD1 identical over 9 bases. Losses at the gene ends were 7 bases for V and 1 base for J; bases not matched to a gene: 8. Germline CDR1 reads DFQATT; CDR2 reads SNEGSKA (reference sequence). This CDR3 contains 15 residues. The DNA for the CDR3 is TGCAGTGTATCGGGACAGGGTAGGAGCAATCAGCCCCAGCATTTT. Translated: CSVSGQGRSNQPQHF.

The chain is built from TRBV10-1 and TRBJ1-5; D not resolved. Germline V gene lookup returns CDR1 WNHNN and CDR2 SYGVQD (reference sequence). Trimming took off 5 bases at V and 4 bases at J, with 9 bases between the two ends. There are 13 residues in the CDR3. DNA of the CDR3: TGCGCCAGCAGTCCCGGTCAAAATCAGCCCCAGCATTTT. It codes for CASSPGQNQPQHF.

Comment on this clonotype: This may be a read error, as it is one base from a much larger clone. This chain's CDR3 is CASSETVYNEQIF. CDR3 nucleotides: TGTGCCAGCAGTGAAACAGTCTACAATGAGCAGATCTTC. The gene calls are TRBV2 and TRBJ2-1; D uncertain. Germline V lookup: CDR1 SNHLY, CDR2 FYNNEI. The length of the CDR3 is 13 residues.

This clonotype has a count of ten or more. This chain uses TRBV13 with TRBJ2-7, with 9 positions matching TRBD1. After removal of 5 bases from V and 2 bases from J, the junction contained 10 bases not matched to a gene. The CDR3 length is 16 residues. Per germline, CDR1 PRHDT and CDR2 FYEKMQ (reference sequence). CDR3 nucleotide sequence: TGTGCCAGCAGCATCAGGGACAGGGATACCACCTACGAGCAGTACTTC. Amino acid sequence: CASSIRDRDTTYEQYF.